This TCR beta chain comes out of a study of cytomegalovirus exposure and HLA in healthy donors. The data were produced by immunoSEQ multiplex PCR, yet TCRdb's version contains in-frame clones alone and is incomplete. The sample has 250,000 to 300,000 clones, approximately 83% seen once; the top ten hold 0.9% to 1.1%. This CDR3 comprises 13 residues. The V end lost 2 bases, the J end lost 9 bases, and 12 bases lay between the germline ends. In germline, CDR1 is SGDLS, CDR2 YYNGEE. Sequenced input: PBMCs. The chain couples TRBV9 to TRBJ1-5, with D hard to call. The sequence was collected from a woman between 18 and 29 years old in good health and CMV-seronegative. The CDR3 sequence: CASSVSGVLPQHF. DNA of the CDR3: TGTGCCAGCAGCGTGAGCGGGGTTCTGCCCCAGCATTTT.